The clone carrying this T cell receptor beta chain has ten or more counts. TCRdb independently ran MiXCR on the 5' RACE reads; one entry per CDR3 protein. This sample carries tens of thousands of distinct CDR3 sequences, roughly a quarter of them seen once, and the ten largest clones take 25% to 30%. This sample is part of a study of neurological immune-mediated disorders. The sorted libraries were made from over 800,000 CD4+ or CD8+ T cells. Germline V gene data show CDR1 as DFQATT and CDR2 as SNEGSKA (reference sequence). There are 14 residues in the CDR3. Trimming stripped 0 bases from V and 5 bases from J, with 12 bases between.

Sequences were obtained from CD4+ T cells from blood. The receptor comes from a man between 50 and 59 years old with HTLV-1-associated myelopathy (HAM/TSP). The chain combines TRBV20-1 with TRBJ2-3; D may be TRBD1 or TRBD2 (5 bases each). Here the CDR3 reads CSARDQRGIDTQYF. CDR3 in DNA: TGCAGTGCTAGAGATCAGAGGGGCATAGATACGCAGTATTTT.